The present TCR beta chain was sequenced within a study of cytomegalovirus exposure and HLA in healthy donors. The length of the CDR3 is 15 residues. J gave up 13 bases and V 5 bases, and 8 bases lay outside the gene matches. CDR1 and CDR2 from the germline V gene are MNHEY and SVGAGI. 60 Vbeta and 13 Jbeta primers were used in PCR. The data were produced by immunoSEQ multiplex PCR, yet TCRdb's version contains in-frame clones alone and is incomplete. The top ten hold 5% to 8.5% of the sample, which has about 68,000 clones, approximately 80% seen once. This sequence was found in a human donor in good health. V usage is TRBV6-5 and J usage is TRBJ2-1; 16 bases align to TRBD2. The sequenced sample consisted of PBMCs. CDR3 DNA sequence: TGTGCCAGCAGTCCCGGGACTAGCGGGGGGGCCCGACAGTTCTTC. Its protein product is CASSPGTSGGARQFF.